This TCR beta chain was captured by sequencing in a study of T cells in Graves' hyperthyroidism and ophthalmopathy. The CDR3 runs 17 residues. V dropped 1 base and J dropped 1; count of bases not matched to a gene: 7. Germline V lookup: CDR1 SEHNR, CDR2 FQNEAQ (reference sequence). Amplification of TCR beta CDR3 regions was performed using RNA transcripts as template. HTBI primers were used for first-round RT-PCR of the TCR CDR3. Via MiXCR, TCRdb re-called the multiplex PCR reads, giving one row per CDR3 protein. The sample has hundreds of thousands of distinct CDR3 sequences; 15% to 18% are singletons. This clonotype has a count of ten or more.

The V gene is TRBV7-9, the J gene TRBJ2-5; the match to TRBD2 covers 9 bases. Sequencing was done on a sample of blood. This TCR came from a woman younger than 30 with Graves' hyperthyroidism. Here the CDR3 reads CASSLGRTSATQETQYF. CDR3 sequence (DNA): TGTGCCAGCAGCTTAGGGAGGACTAGCGCCACCCAAGAGACCCAGTACTTC.